The 27 T cell receptor beta chains below all came from one sample that was sequenced in a study of T cell responses to AZD1222 COVID-19 vaccine. TCRdb's copy holds only in-frame clones and misses some; the assay was immunoSEQ multiplex PCR. The data show about 140,000 clones, with roughly nine tenths seen just once and 2.9% held by the top ten. The sequencing used peripheral blood, collected on day 0 of AZD1222 vaccination. Every receptor here comes from an adult in good health.

The chain carries TRBV18 and TRBJ2-7; D gene ambiguous. Germline V lookup: CDR1 KGHSH, CDR2 LQKENI. The CDR3 has 14 amino acids. Trimming left V 0 bases short and J 1 base short, with 7 bases between. The CDR3 protein is CASSPPDPSYEQYF. CDR3 nucleotides: TGTGCCAGCTCACCACCTGACCCGTCCTACGAGCAGTACTTC.

The chain joins TRBV11-3 to TRBJ1-1; TRBD1 is a possible D gene (6 bases). CDR3 size: 14 residues. The germline gives CDR1 SGHNT, CDR2 YENEEA. Between the trimmed V and J ends, which lost 6 bases and 0 bases, there was a span of 11 bases. CDR3 amino acids: CASRRDTMNTEAFF. The CDR3 DNA reads TGTGCCAGCAGAAGGGACACAATGAACACTGAAGCTTTCTTT. Combining the CDR3 with reference TRBV11-3 and TRBJ1-1 gives the whole variable domain EAGVVQSPRYKIIEKKQPVAFWCNPISGHNTLYWYLQNLGQGPELLIRYENEEAVDDSQLPKDRFSAERLKGVDSTLKIQPAELGDSAVYLCASRRDTMNTEAFFGQGTRLTVV.

This clone was observed once. The chain is built from TRBV6-6 and TRBJ2-7; the match to TRBD1 covers 7 bases. CDR3 length: 15 amino acids. Germline V CDR1 and CDR2: MNHNY, SVGAGI (reference sequence). Trimming at V came to 2 bases and at J to 7 bases, leaving 11 bases not matched to a gene. The CDR3 protein is CASSYTPGQSKEQYF. For the CDR3, the DNA is TGTGCCAGCAGTTACACTCCGGGACAGTCGAAGGAGCAGTACTTC.

This clone was seen just once. The genes are TRBV4-2 and TRBJ1-2; 7 nucleotides align to TRBD1. This CDR3 comprises 14 residues. V shed 1 base and J 4 bases; nucleotides not matched to a gene: 3. Germline V gene lookup returns CDR1 LGHNA and CDR2 YNFKEQ. The CDR3 DNA sequence: TGTGCCAGCAGCCAAGGGGACAGCGGCTATGGCTACACCTTC. This sequence encodes CASSQGDSGYGYTF.

This clone was observed once. The chain has TRBV6-6 and TRBJ2-7; weak D call: TRBD2 (6 bases). Trimming removed 7 bases from V and 2 bases from J, with 21 bases in between. Germline CDR1 MNHNY, CDR2 SVGAGI (reference sequence). The CDR3 covers 16 residues. The CDR3 DNA reads as TGTGCCAGCACCAACTCAGGACGGGAGACCCCCTACGAGCAGTACTTC. It yields the protein CASTNSGRETPYEQYF.

The V and J genes are TRBV19 and TRBJ2-7; D is possibly TRBD2 (5 bases). The CDR3 consists of 13 residues. Germline V gives CDR1 LNHDA, CDR2 SQIVND (reference sequence). V lost 5 bases and J 4 bases, leaving 12 bases between the germline ends. This chain's CDR3 is CASSSGRRYEQYF. For the CDR3, the DNA is TGTGCCAGTAGTTCGGGCAGGAGGTACGAGCAGTACTTC.

This chain uses TRBV18 with TRBJ2-2; weak D call: TRBD1 (5 bases). Trimming left V 2 bases short and J 6 bases short, with 7 bases between. Germline loops: CDR1 KGHSH, CDR2 LQKENI. CDR3 length: 13 amino acids. The CDR3 protein is CASSPMGPGELFF. The CDR3, as DNA: TGTGCCAGCTCACCAATGGGGCCCGGGGAGCTGTTTTTT.

The chain is built from TRBV7-9 and TRBJ2-7, with a tentative D call TRBD2 (5 bases). Deletions cut 0 bases from V and 1 base from J, with 7 bases between. Germline CDR1 SEHNR, CDR2 FQNEAQ (reference sequence). The CDR3 loop spans 14 amino acids. The CDR3 DNA is TGTGCCAGCAGCTTAGCTGGAGGTTCCTACGAGCAGTACTTC. Translation: CASSLAGGSYEQYF.

The rearrangement uses TRBV3-1 (or the pseudogene TRBV3-2) and TRBJ2-3, with TRBD1 matching over 7 bases. The CDR3 loop spans 15 amino acids. Germline CDR1 reads LGHDT; CDR2 reads YNNKEL (reference sequence). V lost 8 bases, J lost 2 bases, and 10 bases stayed unmatched. CDR3 sequence: CASGRTGLATDTQYF. The CDR3, as DNA: TGTGCCAGCGGACGGACAGGATTGGCCACAGATACGCAGTATTTT.

The gene calls are TRBV6-2 or TRBV6-3 and TRBJ2-4, with unresolved D. CDR1 MNHEY and CDR2 SVGEGT come from the germline V gene. The CDR3 length is 17 residues. With 6 bases removed from V and 0 bases from J, the gap between germline ends came to 18 bases. The CDR3 DNA reads as TGTGCCAGCAGCTTAGAGATTCACCCCCTAGCCAAAAACATTCAGTACTTC. This gives the protein CASSLEIHPLAKNIQYF.

This clone was seen just once. V gene TRBV5-1 combines with J gene TRBJ1-2, with D possibly matching TRBD1 (6 bases). The length of the CDR3 is 15 residues. V dropped 4 bases and J dropped 0 bases, with 13 bases sitting between them. CDR1 and CDR2 (germline): SGHRS, YFSETQ. This CDR3 reads CASSPGDIPNYGYTF. CDR3 in DNA: TGCGCCAGCAGCCCGGGGGACATACCTAACTATGGCTACACCTTC. Filled out from reference TRBV5-1 and TRBJ1-2, the complete variable domain reads KAGVTQTPRYLIKTRGQQVTLSCSPISGHRSVSWYQQTPGQGLQFLFEYFSETQRNKGNFPGRFSGRQFSNSRSEMNVSTLELGDSALYLCASSPGDIPNYGYTFGSGTRLTVV.

The chain is built from TRBV11-2 and TRBJ2-3; 7 bases align to TRBD2. The V gene's germline CDR1 is SGHAT and CDR2 FQNNGV. This CDR3 region has 11 residues. Losses at the gene ends were 8 bases for V and 4 bases for J; bases not matched to a gene: 0. Here the CDR3 reads CASGGADTQYF. The CDR3 DNA reads as TGTGCCAGCGGGGGGGCAGATACGCAGTATTTT.

Turning to this clone: One end of the junction does not line up with germline, which may come from a read error. J is TRBJ2-6 and V is TRBV4-2; D gene ambiguous. CDR1 LGHNA and CDR2 YNFKEQ come from the germline V gene. This CDR3 has 18 residues. The CDR3 region is CASSREHKGTKSGQRPDF. The CDR3 nucleotides read TGTGCCAGCAGCCGGGAACACAAAGGTACAAAGTCGGGCCAACGTCCTGATTTC.

This chain joins TRBV28 and TRBJ2-2; no clear D gene. V gave up 2 bases and J gave up 1 base, with 8 bases separating them. CDR1 MDHEN and CDR2 SYDVKM come from the germline V gene. This CDR3 is built from 15 residues. DNA for the CDR3: TGTGCCAGCAGTTTACTAACCTTGAACACCGGGGAGCTGTTTTTT. Translation gives CASSLLTLNTGELFF.

The chain has TRBV28 and TRBJ1-6, with 8 nucleotides matching TRBD1. CDR1 MDHEN and CDR2 SYDVKM come from the germline V gene. There are 15 residues in the CDR3. Germline trimming cut 9 bases from V and 0 bases from J; bases unmatched to any gene: 4. This CDR3 is CASRTGSSYNSPLHF. The DNA for the CDR3 is TGTGCCAGTAGGACAGGGAGCTCCTATAATTCACCCCTCCACTTT.

CDR3 DNA: TGTGCCAGCAGCTTCCTTAGCGGAGTCACCTATGAGCAGTTCTTC. Translated: CASSFLSGVTYEQFF. The rearrangement uses TRBV11-1 and TRBJ2-1; D perhaps matches TRBD2 (6 bases). The length of the CDR3 is 15 residues. Trimming cost V 3 bases and J 8 bases, with 17 bases left between them. Per germline, CDR1 SGHAT and CDR2 FQDESV (reference sequence).

This sequence joins TRBV2 and TRBJ1-1, with D unclear. The CDR3 runs to 10 residues. Germline values: CDR1 SNHLY, CDR2 FYNNEI. With 8 bases removed from V and 8 bases from J, the gap between germline ends came to 9 bases. The CDR3 DNA is TGTGCCAGCTCTTTGGGGGAAGCTTTCTTT. It translates to CASSLGEAFF.

CDR3 bases: TGTGCCAGCAGCCTAGGGGAAAGGGGGAGAGCTTTCTTT. Protein product: CASSLGERGRAFF. V gene TRBV11-2 combines with J gene TRBJ1-1; D possibly corresponds to TRBD1 (6 bases). The CDR3 has 13 amino acids. The germline V gene has CDR1 SGHAT and CDR2 FQNNGV. V lost 5 bases and J 10 bases, leaving 17 bases between the germline ends.

The chain carries TRBV30 and TRBJ2-1; TRBD2 might be the D (5 bases). CDR3 length: 14 amino acids. Germline loops: CDR1 GTSNPN, CDR2 SVGIG (reference sequence). With 0 bases removed from V and 1 base from J, the gap between germline ends came to 7 bases. The CDR3 DNA follows: TGTGCCTGGAGTGTCCGGGGATCCTACAATGAGCAGTTCTTC. Protein: CAWSVRGSYNEQFF.

The chain recombines TRBV21-1 with TRBJ1-1; whether TRBD1, the table's D call, matches the DNA was not checked. TRBV21-1 is described as a pseudogene. This CDR3 has 21 amino acids. CDR3 DNA sequence: TGTGCCAGCAGCAATTGGGGGGGGGACCCCGGGACAGGGTCGTTAAACACTGAAGCTTTCTTT. Protein product: CASSNWGGDPGTGSLNTEAFF.

The chain employs TRBV7-9 and TRBJ1-2; D unclear. Germline V gene lookup returns CDR1 SEHNR and CDR2 FQNEAQ (reference sequence). This CDR3 region has 15 residues. With 5 bases removed from V and 4 bases from J, the gap between germline ends came to 17 bases. The CDR3 bases are TGTGCCAGCAGCCCCCCGGGAGGGCTGGTCTATGGCTACACCTTC. The encoded protein is CASSPPGGLVYGYTF.

V gene TRBV7-2 combines with J gene TRBJ2-3; D unclear. The CDR3 sequence is 15 residues long. V lost 2 bases, J lost 7 bases, and 16 bases lay in between. From germline, CDR1 is SGHTA and CDR2 FQGNSA. Here the CDR3 DNA reads TGTGCCAGCAGCTTACAGGCAACTTTTGGGAATACGCAGTATTTT. This gives the protein CASSLQATFGNTQYF. The full variable domain, completed using reference TRBV7-2 and TRBJ2-3, is GAGVSQSPSNKVTEKGKDVELRCDPISGHTALYWYRQSLGQGLEFLIYFQGNSAPDKSGLPSDRFSAERTGGSVSTLTIQRTQQEDSAVYLCASSLQATFGNTQYFGPGTRLTVL.

This CDR3 is CASSPPGGFRRQNTEAFF. Here the CDR3 DNA reads TGTGCCAGCAGTCCCCCTGGAGGGTTTCGCCGGCAGAACACTGAAGCTTTCTTT. V usage is TRBV6-6 and J usage is TRBJ1-1; D call uncertain. Trimming cost V 5 bases and J 1 base, with 23 bases left between them. Germline CDR1 is MNHNY and CDR2 is SVGAGI (reference sequence). This CDR3 region has 18 residues.

V gene TRBV5-1 combines with J gene TRBJ1-1, with D possibly matching TRBD1 (5 bases). The V end lost 5 bases, the J end lost 2 bases, and 7 bases lay between the germline ends. CDR1 and CDR2 (germline): SGHRS, YFSETQ. The CDR3 is made up of 12 amino acids. This CDR3 reads CASRRGNTEAFF. DNA for the CDR3: TGCGCCAGCAGAAGGGGAAACACTGAAGCTTTCTTT.

The chain carries TRBV9 and TRBJ1-6; D is undetermined. Trimming cost V 0 bases and J 7 bases, with 5 bases left between them. This CDR3 is built from 13 residues. Germline V gene sequence: CDR1 SGDLS, CDR2 YYNGEE. The CDR3 here is CASSVETNSPLHF. The CDR3, as DNA: TGTGCCAGCAGCGTAGAAACAAATTCACCCCTCCACTTT.

V is TRBV5-6 and J is TRBJ1-2; 7 bases line up with TRBD1. This CDR3 has 13 amino acids. The junction had 3 bases not matched to a gene; V was cut back by 4 bases and J by 3 bases. CDR1 and CDR2 (germline): SGHDT, YYEEEE. The CDR3 reads CASSEDRYYGYTF. CDR3 coding DNA: TGTGCCAGCAGCGAGGACAGGTACTATGGCTACACCTTC.

The rearrangement links TRBV24-1 to TRBJ2-7; D unresolved. V lost 1 base to trimming and J lost 3 bases, with 6 bases between them. CDR1 and CDR2 (germline): KGHDR, SFDVKD. The CDR3 sequence is 13 residues long. This CDR3 reads CATSDLQHYEQYF. CDR3 bases: TGTGCCACCAGTGATTTACAGCACTACGAGCAGTACTTC.